This T cell receptor beta chain was recorded in a study of T cell repertoires in cytomegalovirus infection. The wider study: CMV epitopes in the study were HLA-C-restricted (recently identified) and HLA-B-restricted (well studied). Through public TCR beta signatures, both CMV infection and matching HLA type were indicated.

The CDR3 is 16 amino acids. The V end lost 5 bases, the J end lost 1 base, and 15 bases lay between the germline ends. Germline CDR1 is MNHEY and CDR2 is SVGEGT. Whole-study findings and limits: The study found HLA-C-restricted CMV-specific TCR beta clonotypes dominating the ex vivo response. There were carriers of CMV plus the relevant HLA, and cumulative public TCR beta family frequency identified them.

Remarks on this clonotype: No antigen is known for it.

TCRdb ran MiXCR on the reads and lists one entry per CDR3 protein. In the table there are about 920,000 distinct CDR3 sequences, around a third of which are singletons. The rearrangement uses TRBV6-2 or TRBV6-3 and TRBJ2-1; maybe TRBD2 (6 bases). The receptor comes from a human donor in good health (CMV status not recorded). Some clones in this sample may be carry-over from other donors' samples. Sequencing was performed on cultured CD8+ T cells from PBMCs, taken from culture after CMV antigen stimulation. The CDR3 protein is CASSTGLPRSYNEQFF. CDR3 coding DNA: TGTGCCAGCAGTACGGGACTTCCTAGGTCCTACAATGAGCAGTTCTTC.